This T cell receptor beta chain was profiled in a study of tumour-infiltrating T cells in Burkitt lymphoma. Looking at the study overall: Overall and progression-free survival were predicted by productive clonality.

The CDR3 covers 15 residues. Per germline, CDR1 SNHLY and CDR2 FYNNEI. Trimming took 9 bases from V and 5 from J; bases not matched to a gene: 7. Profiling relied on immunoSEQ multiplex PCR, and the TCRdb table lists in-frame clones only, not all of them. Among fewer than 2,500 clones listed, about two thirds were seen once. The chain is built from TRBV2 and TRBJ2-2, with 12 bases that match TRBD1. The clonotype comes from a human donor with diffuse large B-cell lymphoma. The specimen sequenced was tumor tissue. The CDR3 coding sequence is TGTGCCAGTTCCGGGACAGGGGGCGAAACCGGGGAGCTGTTTTTT. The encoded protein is CASSGTGGETGELFF.